The 5 T cell receptor beta chains presented below share a single source sample, sequenced in a study of identical twins. TCRdb independently ran MiXCR on the 5' RACE reads; one entry per CDR3 protein. The sample includes roughly 630,000 distinct CDR3 sequences, roughly 6.6% of them seen just once. This sample also belongs to another study, concerning yellow fever vaccine responses in identical twins.

Sequencing was performed on PBMCs. These receptors came from a woman between 18 and 29 years old in good health.

This clonotype was observed at least ten times. The gene calls are TRBV28 and TRBJ1-1; D not certain. Germline V gives CDR1 MDHEN, CDR2 SYDVKM. V was shortened by 3 bases and J by 6 bases, with 11 bases between the two germline ends. This CDR3 has 13 amino acids. The CDR3 sequence is CASSFMGFAEAFF. In DNA form, the CDR3 reads TGTGCCAGCAGTTTCATGGGTTTCGCTGAAGCTTTCTTT.

This clonotype was observed a few times. This rearrangement joins TRBV12-3 or TRBV12-4 to TRBJ1-5; 8 nucleotides match TRBD1. J lost 0 bases, V lost 5 bases, and 9 bases had no gene match. This CDR3 is 17 amino acids long. Written as DNA, the CDR3 is TGTGCCAGCAGTCTTACCACAGGGGGTTCTAGCAATCAGCCCCAGCATTTT. Amino acids: CASSLTTGGSSNQPQHF.

Many counts were recorded for this clonotype. The genes are TRBV3-1 and TRBJ2-2, with D uncertain. This CDR3 has 11 amino acids. Germline-derived CDR1 and CDR2 are LGHDT and YNNKEL (reference sequence). The V end was cut by 3 bases, the J end by 4 bases, with 0 bases between. The CDR3 coding sequence is TGTGCCAGCAGCCACACCGGGGAGCTGTTTTTT. Its protein product is CASSHTGELFF.

This clonotype occurred a few times. The V call is TRBV11-3, the J call TRBJ1-1; tentatively, D is TRBD1 (6 bases). This CDR3 region has 13 residues. V lost 5 bases and J lost 3, with 10 bases in between. Per germline, CDR1 SGHNT and CDR2 YENEEA. The CDR3 region is CASSVSGDTEAFF. The CDR3 DNA reads as TGTGCCAGCAGCGTCTCAGGGGACACTGAAGCTTTCTTT.

This clonotype was picked up many times. The chain employs TRBV7-9 and TRBJ2-5; perhaps TRBD1 as D (5 bases). CDR3 size: 15 residues. Germline V gives CDR1 SEHNR, CDR2 FQNEAQ (reference sequence). Trimming left V 0 bases short and J 2 bases short, with 10 bases between. The DNA for the CDR3 is TGTGCCAGCAGCTTAGCGGTGACAGAACAAGAGACCCAGTACTTC. Translated: CASSLAVTEQETQYF.